Presented here are 19 T cell receptor beta chains from one specimen sequenced in a study of T cell repertoires in cytomegalovirus infection. MiXCR, applied by TCRdb to the reads, yields one record per CDR3 protein. The table shows 200,000 to 300,000 distinct CDR3 sequences, with roughly 10% occurring only once. What was sequenced was PBMCs. The receptors here all came from a human donor in good health (CMV status not recorded). Some clones in this sample may be carry-over from other donors' samples.

The chain uses TRBV28 and TRBJ1-3; TRBD1 aligns across 7 bases. V shed 5 bases, J shed 0 bases, and the junction held 13 bases outside the gene matches. Germline V CDR1 and CDR2: MDHEN, SYDVKM. The CDR3 loop spans 18 amino acids. CDR3 amino acids: CASSEGTVYKLSGNTIYF. Written as DNA, the CDR3 is TGTGCCAGCAGTGAAGGGACAGTGTATAAACTCTCTGGAAACACCATATATTTT.

This chain links TRBV20-1 with TRBJ1-4; D is ambiguous. Germline-derived CDR1 and CDR2 are DFQATT and SNEGSKA (reference sequence). The CDR3 has 14 amino acids. V was clipped by 2 bases and J by 4 bases, with 11 bases between them. The CDR3 DNA sequence: TGCAGTGCTAGATATGGGAGGCGTAATGAAAAACTGTTTTTT. It translates to CSARYGRRNEKLFF.

This clonotype appeared many times. This chain connects TRBV7-2 to TRBJ2-1, with D perhaps matching TRBD2 (7 bases). Germline CDR1 SGHTA, CDR2 FQGNSA. V was clipped by 5 bases and J by 5 bases, with 25 bases between them. This CDR3 is built from 18 residues. The CDR3 nucleotides are TGTGCCAGCAGCAGGGGAGTGCTAGCGAGGGGGGGCCACAATGAGCAGTTCTTC. Translation: CASSRGVLARGGHNEQFF. Looking up the rest from reference TRBV7-2 and TRBJ2-1 gives the full variable domain: GAGVSQSPSNKVTEKGKDVELRCDPISGHTALYWYRQSLGQGLEFLIYFQGNSAPDKSGLPSDRFSAERTGGSVSTLTIQRTQQEDSAVYLCASSRGVLARGGHNEQFFGPGTRLTVL.

This clonotype was recorded many times. DNA for the CDR3: TGTGCCAGCAGCTCGACGACCGGCTCCGGGGAGCTGTTTTTT. Its protein is CASSSTTGSGELFF. V usage is TRBV7-2 and J usage is TRBJ2-2; D unresolved. The CDR3 covers 14 residues. V was pared by 4 bases and J by 6 bases, with 12 bases between. In germline, CDR1 is SGHTA, CDR2 FQGNSA.

In its sample, this clonotype was seen many times. This rearrangement joins TRBV28 to TRBJ2-3; D gene uncertain. V was cut by 3 bases and J by 7 bases, with 8 bases left in between. This CDR3 contains 12 residues. Germline loops: CDR1 MDHEN, CDR2 SYDVKM. CDR3 protein: CASSLTRNTQYF. In DNA, the CDR3 is TGTGCCAGCAGTTTGACGCGGAATACGCAGTATTTT.

This clonotype occurred many times. V gene TRBV2 combines with J gene TRBJ2-1; 8 bases are shared with TRBD2. Unmatched junction bases numbered 6, after V lost 4 bases and J lost 4 bases. The CDR3 runs 15 residues. CDR1 and CDR2 from the germline V gene are SNHLY and FYNNEI. The CDR3 DNA follows: TGTGCCAGCAGTGTAGGGCGGGGGGCATACAATGAGCAGTTCTTC. Protein: CASSVGRGAYNEQFF. Full variable domain (remainder filled in from reference TRBV2 and TRBJ2-1): EPEVTQTPSHQVTQMGQEVILRCVPISNHLYFYWYRQILGQKVEFLVSFYNNEISEKSEIFDDQFSVERPDGSNFTLKIRSTKLEDSAMYFCASSVGRGAYNEQFFGPGTRLTVL.

V is TRBV20-1 and J is TRBJ2-5, with D perhaps assigned TRBD1 or TRBD2 (5 bases each). The germline CDR1 and CDR2 sequences are DFQATT and SNEGSKA (reference sequence). The CDR3 sequence is 15 residues long. The ends were cut back, 5 bases at V and 2 bases at J, with 18 bases in the middle. DNA for the CDR3: TGCAGTGCTGTCAAGGGACCGGTGGTACAAGAGACCCAGTACTTC. The encoded protein is CSAVKGPVVQETQYF.

This clonotype was found many times. The chain couples TRBV6-6 to TRBJ2-5; TRBD1 agrees at 8 bases. The CDR3 extends over 12 amino acids. Per germline, CDR1 MNHNY and CDR2 SVGAGI (reference sequence). V dropped 6 bases and J dropped 6; count of bases not matched to a gene: 3. CDR3 in DNA: TGTGCCAGCAGGACAGGGGAACAGACCCAGTACTTC. Its translation: CASRTGEQTQYF.

The chain has TRBV7-9 and TRBJ2-1; tentatively, D is TRBD1 or TRBD2 (5 bases each). The CDR3 is 12 residues long. The V and J ends lost 9 bases and 5 bases respectively, with 11 bases between them. The germline V gene has CDR1 SEHNR and CDR2 FQNEAQ (reference sequence). The CDR3 DNA follows: TGTGCCAGGTCCCGAGGGGACAATGAGCAGTTCTTC. Its protein is CARSRGDNEQFF.

This clonotype has a count of ten or more. CDR3 nucleotides: TGTGCCAGCAGCTTAGGCGGGACAGGGACCCTCAATGAGCAGTTCTTC. It encodes CASSLGGTGTLNEQFF. The V and J genes are TRBV7-2 and TRBJ2-1, with 9 nucleotides matching TRBD1. After removal of 1 base from V and 6 bases from J, the junction contained 7 bases not matched to a gene. The CDR3 length is 16 residues. CDR1 SGHTA and CDR2 FQGNSA come from the germline V gene. The full variable domain, its missing parts supplied by reference TRBV7-2 and TRBJ2-1, is GAGVSQSPSNKVTEKGKDVELRCDPISGHTALYWYRQSLGQGLEFLIYFQGNSAPDKSGLPSDRFSAERTGGSVSTLTIQRTQQEDSAVYLCASSLGGTGTLNEQFFGPGTRLTVL.

This clonotype was detected ten times or more. The CDR3 nucleotides read TGTGCCAGCAGTTTATCAGGGACAGCCGCCTACGAGCAGTACTTC. This codes for CASSLSGTAAYEQYF. This chain links TRBV28 with TRBJ2-7; TRBD1 matches at 7 bases. The germline CDR1 and CDR2 sequences are MDHEN and SYDVKM. This CDR3 has 15 residues. Trimming at V came to 1 base and at J to 2 bases, leaving 5 bases not matched to a gene.

This clonotype was counted only a few times. The chain has TRBV28 and TRBJ1-5; D unresolved. The germline CDR1 and CDR2 sequences are MDHEN and SYDVKM. Trimming removed 6 bases at V and 5 bases at J, with 20 bases between. The CDR3 spans 16 residues. CDR3 DNA: TGTGCCAGCAGGACTCGCGGATCGTGGGTCCATCAGCCCCAGCATTTT. Translating it yields CASRTRGSWVHQPQHF.

In this sample, this clonotype turned up many times. The chain joins TRBV7-2 to TRBJ2-7, with a weak D call TRBD2 (6 bases). The CDR3 sequence is 12 residues long. Germline V gives CDR1 SGHTA, CDR2 FQGNSA. The V end lost 8 bases, the J end lost 6 bases, and 14 bases lay between the germline ends. The CDR3 region has the DNA TGTGCCAGCTCAAGGGTGGGGGGCGAGCAGTACTTC. Protein sequence: CASSRVGGEQYF.

This clonotype was picked up many times. The chain combines TRBV5-1 with TRBJ2-5; 14 bases agree with TRBD2. V lost 7 bases, J lost 2 bases, and 4 bases stayed unmatched. The germline V gene has CDR1 SGHRS and CDR2 YFSETQ. The CDR3 has 15 amino acids. CDR3 sequence (DNA): TGCGCCAGCGGACGGACTAGCGGGGGGCAAGAGACCCAGTACTTC. Translating gives CASGRTSGGQETQYF.

This clonotype was observed at least ten times. CDR3 in amino acids: CASSVQGGADTQYF. In DNA form, the CDR3 reads TGTGCCAGCAGCGTACAAGGGGGGGCAGATACGCAGTATTTT. The chain has TRBV28 and TRBJ2-3, with TRBD2 as a possible D gene (7 bases). Germline V lookup: CDR1 MDHEN, CDR2 SYDVKM. With 6 bases removed from V and 4 bases from J, the gap between germline ends came to 14 bases. This CDR3 spans 14 amino acids.

This clonotype was seen ten or more times. This rearrangement joins TRBV7-8 to TRBJ2-3, with 11 bases matching TRBD2. Trimming at V came to 7 bases and at J to 3 bases, leaving 12 bases not matched to a gene. CDR1 is SGHVS and CDR2 is FQNEAQ in the germline V gene. This CDR3 has 17 residues. The CDR3 DNA reads TGTGCCAGCACACAACCCACTCGGACTAGCGGGACAGATACGCAGTATTTT. This sequence encodes CASTQPTRTSGTDTQYF.

Regarding this clonotype: A single base separates this from a much larger clone, so it may be a read error. The CDR3 coding sequence is TGCAGTGCTTTGGGTCTCCGACTAGTGGAACACAATGAGCAGTTCTTC. This sequence encodes CSALGLRLVEHNEQFF. This rearrangement joins TRBV20-1 to TRBJ2-1; a weak D match, TRBD2 (6 bases). Trimming pared 5 bases from V and 5 bases from J, leaving 22 bases between. Per germline, CDR1 DFQATT and CDR2 SNEGSKA (reference sequence). CDR3 size: 16 residues.

This clonotype was seen a few times. The chain employs TRBV5-6 and TRBJ1-6, with 7 bases fitting TRBD1. The CDR3 sequence is 15 residues long. Germline CDR1 reads SGHDT; CDR2 reads YYEEEE. The junction had 5 bases not matched to a gene; V was cut back by 0 bases and J by 8 bases. Here the CDR3 DNA reads TGTGCCAGCAGCTTGGGTGACAGGGACTATTCACCCCTCCACTTT. Translation: CASSLGDRDYSPLHF.

This clonotype was seen only a few times. The V and J genes are TRBV5-1 and TRBJ2-7; TRBD1 or TRBD2 may be the D gene (5 bases each). V lost 2 bases and J lost 6, with 9 bases in between. From germline, CDR1 is SGHRS and CDR2 YFSETQ. This CDR3 spans 12 amino acids. The CDR3 bases are TGCGCCAGCAGCTTAAAAGGGACCGAGCAGTACTTC. Its translation is CASSLKGTEQYF.